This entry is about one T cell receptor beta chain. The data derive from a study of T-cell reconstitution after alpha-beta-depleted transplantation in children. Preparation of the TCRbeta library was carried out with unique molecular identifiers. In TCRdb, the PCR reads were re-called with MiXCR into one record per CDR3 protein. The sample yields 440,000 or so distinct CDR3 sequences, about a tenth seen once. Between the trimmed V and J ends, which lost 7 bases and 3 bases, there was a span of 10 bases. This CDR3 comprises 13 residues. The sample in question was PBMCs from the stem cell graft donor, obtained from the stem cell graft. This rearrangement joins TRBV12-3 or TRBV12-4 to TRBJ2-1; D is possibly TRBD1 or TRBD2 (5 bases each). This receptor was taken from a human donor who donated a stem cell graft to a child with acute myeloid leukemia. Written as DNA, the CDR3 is TGTGCCAGCAAAATGGGGGACTACAATGAGCAGTTCTTC. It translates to CASKMGDYNEQFF.